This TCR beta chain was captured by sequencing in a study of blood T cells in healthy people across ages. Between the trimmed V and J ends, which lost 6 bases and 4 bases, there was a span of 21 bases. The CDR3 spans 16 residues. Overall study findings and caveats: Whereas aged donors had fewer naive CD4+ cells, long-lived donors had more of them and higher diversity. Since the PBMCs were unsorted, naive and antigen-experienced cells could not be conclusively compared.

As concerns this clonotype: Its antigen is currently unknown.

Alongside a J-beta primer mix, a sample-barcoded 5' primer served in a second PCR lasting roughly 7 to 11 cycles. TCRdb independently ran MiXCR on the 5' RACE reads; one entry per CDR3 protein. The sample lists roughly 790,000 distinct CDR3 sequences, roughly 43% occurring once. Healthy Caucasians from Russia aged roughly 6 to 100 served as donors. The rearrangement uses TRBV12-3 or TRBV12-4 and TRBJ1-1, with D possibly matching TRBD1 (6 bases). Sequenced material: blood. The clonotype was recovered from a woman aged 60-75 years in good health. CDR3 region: CASRQGLDLRSTEAFF. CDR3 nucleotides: TGTGCCAGCAGACAGGGATTGGATCTTCGGAGCACTGAAGCTTTCTTT.